This TCR beta chain appears in the sequencing data of a study of CD8+ T cells in alopecia areata. As the sequencing template, cDNA was produced by extracting RNA and reverse transcribing it. Generated by immunoSEQ multiplex PCR, the TCRdb table keeps only in-frame clones and is missing some. The repertoire holds around 200,000 clones, with roughly 62% as singletons. The treatment here: oral pan-JAK inhibitor, 5-10 mg twice daily. The sequences come from CD8+ T cells sorted from blood, collected at week 24, from a patient treated with tofacitinib. This clonotype was sampled from a human donor with alopecia areata.

This CDR3 reads CAWSVRGSTDTQYF. The DNA for the CDR3 is TGTGCCTGGAGTGTACGGGGGAGCACAGATACGCAGTATTTT. The chain uses TRBV30 and TRBJ2-3; D is perhaps TRBD2 (6 bases). The germline V gene has CDR1 GTSNPN and CDR2 SVGIG (reference sequence). V was shortened by 0 bases and J by 0 bases, with 7 bases between the two germline ends. The CDR3 runs 14 residues.